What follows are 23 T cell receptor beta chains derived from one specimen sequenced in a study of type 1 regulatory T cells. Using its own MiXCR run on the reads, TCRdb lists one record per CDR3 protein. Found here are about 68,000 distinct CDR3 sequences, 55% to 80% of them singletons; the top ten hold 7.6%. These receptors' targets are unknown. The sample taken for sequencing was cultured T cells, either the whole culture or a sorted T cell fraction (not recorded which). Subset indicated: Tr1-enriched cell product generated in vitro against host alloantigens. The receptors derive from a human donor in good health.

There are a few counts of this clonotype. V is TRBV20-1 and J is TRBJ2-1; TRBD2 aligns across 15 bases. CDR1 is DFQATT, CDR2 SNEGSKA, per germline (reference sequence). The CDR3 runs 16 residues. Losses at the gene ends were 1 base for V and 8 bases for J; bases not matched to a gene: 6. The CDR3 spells CSARAGLAGGLDEQFF. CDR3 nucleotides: TGCAGTGCTAGAGCCGGACTAGCGGGAGGGTTGGATGAGCAGTTCTTC.

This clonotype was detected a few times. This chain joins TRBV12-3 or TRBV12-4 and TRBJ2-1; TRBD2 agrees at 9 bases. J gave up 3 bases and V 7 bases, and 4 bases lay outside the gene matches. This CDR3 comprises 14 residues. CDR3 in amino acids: CASTRAGGYNEQFF. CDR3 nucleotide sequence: TGTGCCAGCACTCGAGCGGGAGGCTACAATGAGCAGTTCTTC.

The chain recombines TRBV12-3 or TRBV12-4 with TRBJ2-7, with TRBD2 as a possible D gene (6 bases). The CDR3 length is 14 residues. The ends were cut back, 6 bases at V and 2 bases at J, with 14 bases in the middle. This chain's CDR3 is CASSPTAGPYEQYF. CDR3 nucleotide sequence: TGTGCCAGCAGCCCGACAGCGGGTCCCTACGAGCAGTACTTC.

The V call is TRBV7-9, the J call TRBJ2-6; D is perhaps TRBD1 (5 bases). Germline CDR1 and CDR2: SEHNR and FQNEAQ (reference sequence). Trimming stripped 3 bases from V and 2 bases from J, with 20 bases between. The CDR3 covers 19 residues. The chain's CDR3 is CASSLPPLGRVAGANVLTF. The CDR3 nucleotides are TGTGCCAGCAGCTTGCCACCGTTGGGCAGGGTGGCTGGGGCCAACGTCCTGACTTTC.

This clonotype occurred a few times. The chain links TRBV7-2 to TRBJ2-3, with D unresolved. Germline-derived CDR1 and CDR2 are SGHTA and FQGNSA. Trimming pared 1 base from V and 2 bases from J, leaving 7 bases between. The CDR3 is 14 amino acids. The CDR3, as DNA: TGTGCCAGCAGCTTAGAAGAGTTCACAGATACGCAGTATTTT. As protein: CASSLEEFTDTQYF.

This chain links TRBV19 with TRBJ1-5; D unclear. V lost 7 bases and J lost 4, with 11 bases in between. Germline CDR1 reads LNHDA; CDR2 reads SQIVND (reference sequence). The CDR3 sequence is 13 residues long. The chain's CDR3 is CASNQMGNQPQHF. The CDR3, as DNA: TGTGCCAGTAACCAGATGGGGAATCAGCCCCAGCATTTT. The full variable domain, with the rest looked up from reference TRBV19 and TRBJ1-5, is DGGITQSPKYLFRKEGQNVTLSCEQNLNHDAMYWYRQDPGQGLRLIYYSQIVNDFQKGDIAEGYSVSREKKESFPLTVTSAQKNPTAFYLCASNQMGNQPQHFGDGTRLSIL.

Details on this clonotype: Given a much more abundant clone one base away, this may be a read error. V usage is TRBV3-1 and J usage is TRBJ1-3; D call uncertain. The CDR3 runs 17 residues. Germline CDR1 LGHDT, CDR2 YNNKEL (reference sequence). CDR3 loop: CASSQDEGFSAGNTICF. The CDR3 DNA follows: TGTGCCAGCAGCCAGGATGAGGGCTTTTCCGCTGGAAACACCATATGTTTT.

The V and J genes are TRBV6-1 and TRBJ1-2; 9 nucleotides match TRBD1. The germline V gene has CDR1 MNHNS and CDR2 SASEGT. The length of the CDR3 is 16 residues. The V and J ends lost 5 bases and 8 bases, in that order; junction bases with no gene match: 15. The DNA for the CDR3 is TGTGCCAGCAGTCCCAACTTGGGGACAGGGCGGAAAGGCTACACCTTC. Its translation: CASSPNLGTGRKGYTF.

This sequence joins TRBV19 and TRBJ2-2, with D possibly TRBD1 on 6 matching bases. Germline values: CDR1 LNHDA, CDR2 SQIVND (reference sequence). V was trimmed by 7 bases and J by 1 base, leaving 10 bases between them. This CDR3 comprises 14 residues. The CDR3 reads CASTRDKNTGELFF. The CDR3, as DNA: TGTGCCAGTACCCGGGACAAGAACACCGGGGAGCTGTTTTTT.

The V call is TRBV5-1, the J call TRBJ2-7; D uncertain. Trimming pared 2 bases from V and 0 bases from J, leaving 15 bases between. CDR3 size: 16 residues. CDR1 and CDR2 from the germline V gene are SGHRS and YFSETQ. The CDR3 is CASSLNPGISSYEQYF. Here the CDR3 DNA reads TGCGCCAGCAGCTTAAATCCCGGAATAAGCTCCTACGAGCAGTACTTC.

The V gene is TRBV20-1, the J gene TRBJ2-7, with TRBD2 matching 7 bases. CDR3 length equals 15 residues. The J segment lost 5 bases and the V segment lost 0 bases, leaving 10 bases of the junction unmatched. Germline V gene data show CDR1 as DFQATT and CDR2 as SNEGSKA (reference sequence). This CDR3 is CSARDLSREGHEQYF. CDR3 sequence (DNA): TGCAGTGCTAGAGATCTTTCGAGGGAGGGCCACGAGCAGTACTTC.

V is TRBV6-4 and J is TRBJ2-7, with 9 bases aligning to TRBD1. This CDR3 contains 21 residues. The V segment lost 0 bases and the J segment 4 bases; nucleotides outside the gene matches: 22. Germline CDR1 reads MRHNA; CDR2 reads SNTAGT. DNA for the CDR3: TGTGCCAGCAGTGACTCAGCCCTATTCGCTACAACAGGGGGCAGGGGTTACGAGCAGTACTTC. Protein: CASSDSALFATTGGRGYEQYF.

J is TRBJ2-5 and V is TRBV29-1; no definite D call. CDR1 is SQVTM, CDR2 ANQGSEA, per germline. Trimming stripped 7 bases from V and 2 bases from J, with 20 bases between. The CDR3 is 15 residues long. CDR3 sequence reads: CSAETHQRSQETQYF. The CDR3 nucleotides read TGCAGCGCCGAAACCCACCAAAGATCTCAAGAGACCCAGTACTTC.

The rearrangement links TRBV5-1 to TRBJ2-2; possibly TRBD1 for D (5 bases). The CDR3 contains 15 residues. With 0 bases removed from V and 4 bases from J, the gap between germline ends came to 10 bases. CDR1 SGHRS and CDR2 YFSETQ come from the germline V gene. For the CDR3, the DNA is TGCGCCAGCAGCTTGGAGCCCAGGGTCACCGGGGAGCTGTTTTTT. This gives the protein CASSLEPRVTGELFF.

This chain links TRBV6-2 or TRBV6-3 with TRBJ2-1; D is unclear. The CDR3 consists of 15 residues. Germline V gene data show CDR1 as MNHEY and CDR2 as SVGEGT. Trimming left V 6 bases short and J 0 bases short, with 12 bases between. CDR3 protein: CASRPIPSSYNEQFF. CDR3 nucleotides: TGTGCCAGCAGACCCATACCTTCCTCCTACAATGAGCAGTTCTTC.

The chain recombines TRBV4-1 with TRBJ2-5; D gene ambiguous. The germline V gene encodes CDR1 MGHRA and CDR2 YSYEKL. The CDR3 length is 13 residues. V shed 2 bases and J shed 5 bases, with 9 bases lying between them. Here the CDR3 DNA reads TGCGCCAGCAGCCAACTACCGAGGGAGACCCAGTACTTC. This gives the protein CASSQLPRETQYF.

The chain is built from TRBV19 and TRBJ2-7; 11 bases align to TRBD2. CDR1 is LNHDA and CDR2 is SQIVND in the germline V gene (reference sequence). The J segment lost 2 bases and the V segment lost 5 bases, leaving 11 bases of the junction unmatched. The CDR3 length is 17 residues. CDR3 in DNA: TGTGCCAGTAGTGGCGGGACTAGCGGCCCCCTTGCCTACGAGCAGTACTTC. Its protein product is CASSGGTSGPLAYEQYF.

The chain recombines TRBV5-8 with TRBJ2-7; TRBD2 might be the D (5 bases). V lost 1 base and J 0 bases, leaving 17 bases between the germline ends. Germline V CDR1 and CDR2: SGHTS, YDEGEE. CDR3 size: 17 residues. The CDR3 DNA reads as TGTGCCAGCAGCTTGTTGGTAAGGAGCGGAAGCTCCTACGAGCAGTACTTC. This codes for CASSLLVRSGSSYEQYF.

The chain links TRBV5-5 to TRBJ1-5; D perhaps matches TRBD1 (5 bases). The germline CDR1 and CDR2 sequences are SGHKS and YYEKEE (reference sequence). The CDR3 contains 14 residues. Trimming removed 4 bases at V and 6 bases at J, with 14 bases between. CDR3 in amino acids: CASSPITGPQPQHF. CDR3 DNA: TGTGCCAGCAGCCCGATTACGGGGCCTCAGCCCCAGCATTTT.

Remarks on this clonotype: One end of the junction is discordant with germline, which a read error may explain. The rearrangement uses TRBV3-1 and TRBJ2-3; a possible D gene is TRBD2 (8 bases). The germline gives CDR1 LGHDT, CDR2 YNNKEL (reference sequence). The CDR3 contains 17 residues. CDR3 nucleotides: TGTGCCAGCAGCCAAGGACGGGGGGGACAGCGCACAGATACGCGGTATTTT. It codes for CASSQGRGGQRTDTRYF.

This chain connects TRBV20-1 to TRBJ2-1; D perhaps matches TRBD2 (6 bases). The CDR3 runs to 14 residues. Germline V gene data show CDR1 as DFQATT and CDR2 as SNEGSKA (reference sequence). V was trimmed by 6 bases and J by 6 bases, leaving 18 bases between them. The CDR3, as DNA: TGCAGTGCCGTGGGGAGGCCGACCGTCAATGAGCAGTTCTTC. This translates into CSAVGRPTVNEQFF.

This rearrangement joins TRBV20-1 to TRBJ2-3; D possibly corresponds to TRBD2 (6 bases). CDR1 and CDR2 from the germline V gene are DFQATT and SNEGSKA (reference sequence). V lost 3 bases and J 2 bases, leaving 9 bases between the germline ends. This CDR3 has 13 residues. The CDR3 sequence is CSASRDSTDTQYF. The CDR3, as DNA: TGCAGTGCTAGTCGGGACTCCACAGATACGCAGTATTTT.

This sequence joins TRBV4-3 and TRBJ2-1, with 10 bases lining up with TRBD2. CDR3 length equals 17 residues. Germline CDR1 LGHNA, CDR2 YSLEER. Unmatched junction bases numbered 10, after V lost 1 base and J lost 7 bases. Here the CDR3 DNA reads TGCGCCAGCAGCCAAGTCCGAGCTAGCGGGAGTAGTAATGAGCAGTTCTTC. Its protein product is CASSQVRASGSSNEQFF.